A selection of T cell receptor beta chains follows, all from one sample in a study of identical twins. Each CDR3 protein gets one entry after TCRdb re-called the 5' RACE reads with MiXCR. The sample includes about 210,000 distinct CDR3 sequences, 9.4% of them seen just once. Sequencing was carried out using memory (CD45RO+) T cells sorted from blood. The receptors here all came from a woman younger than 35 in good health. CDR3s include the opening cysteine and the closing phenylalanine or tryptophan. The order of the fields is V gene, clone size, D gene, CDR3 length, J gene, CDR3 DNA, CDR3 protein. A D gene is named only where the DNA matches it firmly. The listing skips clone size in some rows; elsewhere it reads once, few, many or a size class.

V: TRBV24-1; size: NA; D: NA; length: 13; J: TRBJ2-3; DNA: TGTGCCACCAGTGATTTGCAAGCAGATACGCAGTATTTT; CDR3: CATSDLQADTQYF
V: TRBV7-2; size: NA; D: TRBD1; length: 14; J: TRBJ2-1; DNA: TGTGCCAGCAGCCCACAGGGGGCGCAGGGTGAGCAGTTCTTC; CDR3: CASSPQGAQGEQFF
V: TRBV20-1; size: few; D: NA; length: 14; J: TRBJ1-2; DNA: TGCAGTGCTAGATTGGGTAGCGGTAACTATGGCTACACCTTC; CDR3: CSARLGSGNYGYTF
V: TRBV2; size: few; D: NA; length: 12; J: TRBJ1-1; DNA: TGTGCCAGCAGGGAGGGGTGGGCTGAAGCTTTCTTT; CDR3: CASREGWAEAFF
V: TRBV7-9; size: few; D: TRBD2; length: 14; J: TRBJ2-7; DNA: TGTGCCAGCAGCGCGACTAGCGGGAGCTACGAGCAGTACTTC; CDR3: CASSATSGSYEQYF
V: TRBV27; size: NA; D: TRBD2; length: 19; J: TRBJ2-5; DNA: TGTGCCTGCAGTTTTATATTGCGCGGCGGGAGGGCCCCTTTAGAGACCCAGTACTTC; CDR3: CACSFILRGGRAPLETQYF
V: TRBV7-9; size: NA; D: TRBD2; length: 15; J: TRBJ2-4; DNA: TGTGCCAGCAGCCGGGGACTAGCGGGAGTCAACATTCAGTACTTC; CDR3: CASSRGLAGVNIQYF
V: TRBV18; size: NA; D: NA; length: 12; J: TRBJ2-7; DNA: TGTGCCAGCTCTCCCCGGGACTCCGAGCAGTACTTC; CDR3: CASSPRDSEQYF
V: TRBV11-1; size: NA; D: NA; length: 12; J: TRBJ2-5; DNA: TGTGCCAGCAGCCACGTCCGGGGGACCCAGTACTTC; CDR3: CASSHVRGTQYF
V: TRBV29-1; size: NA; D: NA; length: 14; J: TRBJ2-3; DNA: TGCAGCGGTCGACTAGGAGATAGAGGAGATACGCAGTATTTT; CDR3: CSGRLGDRGDTQYF
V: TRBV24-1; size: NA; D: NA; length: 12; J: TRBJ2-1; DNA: TGTGCCACCAGTGGACTCCAAAATGAGCAGTTCTTC; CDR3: CATSGLQNEQFF
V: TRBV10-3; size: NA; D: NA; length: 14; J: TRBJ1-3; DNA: TGTGCCATCAGTGGACAGGTTGCTGGAAACACCATATATTTT; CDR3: CAISGQVAGNTIYF
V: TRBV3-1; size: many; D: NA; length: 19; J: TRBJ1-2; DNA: TGTGCCAGCAGCCAAGATCCGGGACGGATTTCGGCTTCCCGTACTGGCTACACCTTC; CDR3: CASSQDPGRISASRTGYTF
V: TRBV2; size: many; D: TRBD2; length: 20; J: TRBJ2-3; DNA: TGTGCCAGCAGTACTCCCTCCGGGACTAGCGGGGGAGCGGAAACGGATACGCAGTATTTT; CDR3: CASSTPSGTSGGAETDTQYF